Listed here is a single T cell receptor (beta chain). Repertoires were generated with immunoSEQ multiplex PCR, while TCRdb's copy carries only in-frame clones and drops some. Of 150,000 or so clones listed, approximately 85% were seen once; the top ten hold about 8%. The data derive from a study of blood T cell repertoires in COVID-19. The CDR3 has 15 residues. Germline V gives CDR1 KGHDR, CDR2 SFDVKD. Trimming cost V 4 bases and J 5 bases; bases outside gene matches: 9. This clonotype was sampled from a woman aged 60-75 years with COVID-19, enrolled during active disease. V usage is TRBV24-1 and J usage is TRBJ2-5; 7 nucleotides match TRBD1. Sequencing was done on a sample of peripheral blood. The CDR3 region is CATSEHETGAETQYF. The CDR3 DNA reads TGTGCCACCAGTGAACACGAAACAGGGGCGGAGACCCAGTACTTC.